This TCR beta chain was retrieved from a study of blood T cell repertoires in COVID-19. The germline CDR1 and CDR2 sequences are MNHEY and SVGAGI. Trimming shortened V by 5 bases and J by 2 bases, and 12 bases separated the two germline ends. CDR3 length: 14 residues. Measured with immunoSEQ multiplex PCR; TCRdb has only the in-frame clones, and not every one. The repertoire holds roughly 46,000 clones, with about 85% as singletons. V usage is TRBV6-5 and J usage is TRBJ2-5, with D perhaps TRBD1 (5 bases). This sequence originates from a woman aged 45-65 years who had recovered from COVID-19. Sequencing used PBMCs or T cells enriched from blood (not recorded which). The CDR3 DNA reads TGTGCCAGCAGTATGATGCAGGGTCAAGAGACCCAGTACTTC. Translation gives CASSMMQGQETQYF.